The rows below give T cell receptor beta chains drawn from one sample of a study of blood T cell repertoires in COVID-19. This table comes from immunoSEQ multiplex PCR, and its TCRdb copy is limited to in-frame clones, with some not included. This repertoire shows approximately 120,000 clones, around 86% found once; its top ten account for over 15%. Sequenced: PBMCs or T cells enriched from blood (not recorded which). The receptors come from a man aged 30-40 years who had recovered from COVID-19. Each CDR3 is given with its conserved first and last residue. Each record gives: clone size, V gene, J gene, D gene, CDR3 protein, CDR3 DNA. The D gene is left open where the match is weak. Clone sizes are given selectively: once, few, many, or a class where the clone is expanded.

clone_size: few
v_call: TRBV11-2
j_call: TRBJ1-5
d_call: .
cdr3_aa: CASSPGRYSNQPQHF
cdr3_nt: TGTGCCAGCAGCCCAGGGCGTTATAGCAATCAGCCCCAGCATTTT

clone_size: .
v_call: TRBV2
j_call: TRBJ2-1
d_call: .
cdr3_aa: CASSYRDNEQFF
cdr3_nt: TGTGCCAGCAGCTACAGGGACAATGAGCAGTTCTTC

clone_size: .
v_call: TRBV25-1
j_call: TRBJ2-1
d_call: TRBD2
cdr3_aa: CASGGRGTENEQFF
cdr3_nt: TGTGCCAGCGGGGGGAGGGGTACGGAGAATGAGCAGTTCTTC

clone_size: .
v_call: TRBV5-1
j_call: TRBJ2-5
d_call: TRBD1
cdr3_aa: CASSADRGAQYF
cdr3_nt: TGCGCCAGCAGCGCCGACAGGGGGGCCCAGTACTTC

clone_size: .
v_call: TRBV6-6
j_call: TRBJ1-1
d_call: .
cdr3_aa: CASSAGSMNTEAFF
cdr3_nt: TGTGCCAGCAGTGCGGGGTCTATGAACACTGAAGCTTTCTTT

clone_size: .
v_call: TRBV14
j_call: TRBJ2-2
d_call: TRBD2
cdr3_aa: CASSQRTSGSVGELFF
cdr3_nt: TGTGCCAGCAGCCAAAGGACTAGCGGGAGTGTAGGGGAGCTGTTTTTT

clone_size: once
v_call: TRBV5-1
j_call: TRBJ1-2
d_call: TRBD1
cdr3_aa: CASSTGQGNYGYTF
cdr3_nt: TGCGCCAGCAGCACGGGACAGGGAAACTATGGCTACACCTTC

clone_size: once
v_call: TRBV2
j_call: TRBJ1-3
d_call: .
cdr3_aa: CASSGEPGNTIYF
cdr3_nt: TGTGCCAGCAGTGGGGAGCCTGGAAACACCATATATTTT

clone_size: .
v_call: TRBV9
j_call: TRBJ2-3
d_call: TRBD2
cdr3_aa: CASSVMGLANTDTQYF
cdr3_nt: TGTGCCAGCAGCGTAATGGGACTAGCGAACACAGATACGCAGTATTTT

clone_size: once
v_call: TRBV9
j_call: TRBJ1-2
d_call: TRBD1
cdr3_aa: CASSPPQGTGRYTF
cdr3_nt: TGTGCCAGCAGCCCTCCCCAGGGGACAGGGCGATACACCTTC

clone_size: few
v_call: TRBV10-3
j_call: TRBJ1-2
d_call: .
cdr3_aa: CAISDHGGLPNYGYTF
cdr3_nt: TGTGCCATCAGCGACCATGGCGGGCTACCTAACTATGGCTACACCTTC

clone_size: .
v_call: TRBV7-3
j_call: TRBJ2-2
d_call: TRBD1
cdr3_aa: CASSSGTAEELFF
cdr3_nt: TGTGCCAGCAGCTCAGGGACAGCCGAGGAGCTGTTTTTT

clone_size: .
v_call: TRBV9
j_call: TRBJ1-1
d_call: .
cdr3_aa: CASSLSQGENTEAFF
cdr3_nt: TGTGCCAGCAGCCTGAGCCAGGGTGAGAACACTGAAGCTTTCTTT

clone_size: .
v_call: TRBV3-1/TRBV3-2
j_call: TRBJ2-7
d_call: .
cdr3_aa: CASSRTSSSFNHEQYF
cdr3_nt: TGTGCCAGCAGCCGCACTTCTAGCTCGTTTAACCACGAGCAGTACTTC

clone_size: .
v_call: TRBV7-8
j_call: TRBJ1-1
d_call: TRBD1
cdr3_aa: CASSSRQGRAEAFF
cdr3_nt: TGTGCCAGCAGCTCCAGACAGGGGAGGGCTGAAGCTTTCTTT

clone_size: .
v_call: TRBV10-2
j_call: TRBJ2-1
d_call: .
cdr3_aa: CASSRGEQFF
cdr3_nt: TGCGCCAGCAGCAGAGGGGAGCAGTTCTTC

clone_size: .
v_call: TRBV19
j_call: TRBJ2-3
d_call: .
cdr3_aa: CASALRQSTDTQYF
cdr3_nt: TGTGCCAGCGCCCTCAGACAGAGCACAGATACGCAGTATTTT

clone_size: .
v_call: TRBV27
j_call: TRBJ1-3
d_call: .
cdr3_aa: CASSLRGSSGNTIYF
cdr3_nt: TGTGCCAGCAGTCTCAGGGGAAGCTCTGGAAACACCATATATTTT

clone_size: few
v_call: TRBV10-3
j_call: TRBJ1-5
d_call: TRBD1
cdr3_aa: CAISEIGQGRGNQPQHF
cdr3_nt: TGTGCCATCAGTGAGATAGGACAGGGTCGAGGCAATCAGCCCCAGCATTTT

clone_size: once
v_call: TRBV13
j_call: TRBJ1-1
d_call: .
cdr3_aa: CASSLRQTNTEAFF
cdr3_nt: TGTGCCAGCAGCTTACGCCAGACAAACACTGAAGCTTTCTTT

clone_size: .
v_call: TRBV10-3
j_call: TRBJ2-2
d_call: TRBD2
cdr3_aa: CAISEPMSGGNTGELFF
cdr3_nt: TGTGCCATCAGTGAGCCCATGAGCGGGGGGAACACCGGGGAGCTGTTTTTT

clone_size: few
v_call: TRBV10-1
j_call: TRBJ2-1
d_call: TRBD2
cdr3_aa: CASSLSGGATEQFF
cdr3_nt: TGCGCCAGCAGCCTTAGCGGGGGGGCCACTGAGCAGTTCTTC

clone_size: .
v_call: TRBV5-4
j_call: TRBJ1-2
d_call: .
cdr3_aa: CASSLGDRANYGYTF
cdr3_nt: TGTGCCAGCAGCTTGGGTGATAGAGCTAACTATGGCTACACCTTC

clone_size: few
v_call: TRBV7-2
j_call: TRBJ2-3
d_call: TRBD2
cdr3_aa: CASSSGLAGGQVDTQYF
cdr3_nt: TGTGCCAGCAGCTCGGGACTAGCGGGAGGGCAAGTAGATACGCAGTATTTT

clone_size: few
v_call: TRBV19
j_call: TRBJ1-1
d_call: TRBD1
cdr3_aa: CASSATGTGSKNTEAFF
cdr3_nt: TGTGCCAGTAGTGCCACCGGGACAGGGTCGAAGAACACTGAAGCTTTCTTT

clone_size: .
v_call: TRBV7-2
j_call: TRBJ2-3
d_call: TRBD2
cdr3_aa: CASSFKGGRAGDTQYF
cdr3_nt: TGTGCCAGCAGCTTTAAGGGCGGGAGGGCTGGAGATACGCAGTATTTT